This TCR beta chain was identified during a study of shared clonotypes between healthy human individuals. Study-wide background: Three CD4 naive, three CD4 memory, two CD8 naive and one CD8 memory plate were used per donor. The study's findings and limits: Relative to clonotypes present in all four donors, those not shared had lower generation probabilities. Collection of samples was limited to blood; tissue repertoires likely differ.

As for this clone: The antigen is not known.

V was shortened by 5 bases and J by 9 bases, with 17 bases between the two germline ends. CDR1 MNHEY and CDR2 SVGAGI come from the germline V gene. CDR3 length equals 14 residues. Terminally differentiated effector memory CD45RA+ cells were excluded by CCR7 positive selection of CD45RO-negative cells. Clones were sequenced by immunoSEQ multiplex PCR, and TCRdb holds only the in-frame ones, with some missing. The sample has over 2,000,000 clones; 93% are singletons. The sample taken for sequencing was naive CD8+ T cells from PBMCs. This receptor was obtained from a young man in good health. Some clones in this sample may be carry-over from other donors' samples. This chain joins TRBV6-5 and TRBJ2-1; the D is unclear. The CDR3 is CASSGPLDGFEQFF. The CDR3 DNA sequence: TGTGCCAGCAGTGGACCCCTGGACGGGTTTGAGCAGTTCTTC.